This TCR beta chain was obtained from a study of cytomegalovirus exposure and HLA in healthy donors. Study observations and caveats: Most TCR sequences showed up rarely, but some public TCRs showed up in many donors.

The germline V gene has CDR1 SGDLS and CDR2 YYNGEE. The CDR3 covers 15 residues. V shed 4 bases, J shed 4 bases, and the junction held 6 bases outside the gene matches. This clone showed up just once. The target antigen is unknown. Primers for the PCR totalled 60 Vbeta and 13 Jbeta. The method was immunoSEQ multiplex PCR; TCRdb's version includes in-frame clones alone and lacks a portion of them. The data show approximately 170,000 clones, 65% to 85% seen once. What was sequenced was PBMCs. V usage is TRBV9 and J usage is TRBJ2-2; 8 bases align to TRBD2. This clonotype was obtained from a male donor in good health and CMV-seronegative. CDR3 region: CASSRGLVGTGELFF. As DNA, the CDR3 is TGTGCCAGCAGCAGGGGACTAGTCGGCACCGGGGAGCTGTTTTTT.